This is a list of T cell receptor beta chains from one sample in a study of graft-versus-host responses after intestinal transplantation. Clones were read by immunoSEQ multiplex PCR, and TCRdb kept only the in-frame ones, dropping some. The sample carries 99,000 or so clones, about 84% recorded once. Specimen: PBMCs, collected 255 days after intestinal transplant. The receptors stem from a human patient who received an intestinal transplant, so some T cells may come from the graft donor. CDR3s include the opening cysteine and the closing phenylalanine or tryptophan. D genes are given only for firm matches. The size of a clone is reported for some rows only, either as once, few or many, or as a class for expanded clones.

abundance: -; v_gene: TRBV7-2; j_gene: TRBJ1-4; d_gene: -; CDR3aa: CASSSRGRTNEKLFF; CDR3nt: TGTGCCAGCAGCTCCCGTGGCAGGACTAATGAAAAACTGTTTTTT
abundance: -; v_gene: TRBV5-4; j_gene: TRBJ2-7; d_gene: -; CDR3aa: CASSRGQSYEQYF; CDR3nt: TGTGCCAGCAGCCGAGGACAGTCCTACGAGCAGTACTTC
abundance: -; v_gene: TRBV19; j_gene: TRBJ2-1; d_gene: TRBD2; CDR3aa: CASSTSGGDSYNEQFF; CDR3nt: TGTGCCAGTAGTACATCGGGGGGGGATTCCTACAATGAGCAGTTCTTC
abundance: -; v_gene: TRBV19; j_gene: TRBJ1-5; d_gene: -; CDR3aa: CASSMAQPQHF; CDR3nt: TGTGCCAGTAGTATGGCTCAGCCCCAGCATTTT
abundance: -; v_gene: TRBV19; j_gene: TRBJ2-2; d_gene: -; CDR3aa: CASSPTTNTGELFF; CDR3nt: TGTGCCAGTAGTCCCACGACGAACACCGGGGAGCTGTTTTTT
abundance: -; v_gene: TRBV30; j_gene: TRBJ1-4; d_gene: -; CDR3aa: CAWSVHRKGGREKLFF; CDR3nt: TGTGCCTGGAGTGTACACAGGAAAGGGGGTCGGGAAAAACTGTTTTTT
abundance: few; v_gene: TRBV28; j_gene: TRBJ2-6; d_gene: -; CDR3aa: CASSLSSGANVLTF; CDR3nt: TGTGCCAGCAGTTTATCGAGTGGGGCCAACGTCCTGACTTTC
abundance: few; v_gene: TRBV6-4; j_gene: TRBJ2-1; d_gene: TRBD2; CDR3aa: CASSDSAGGYNEQFF; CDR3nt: TGTGCCAGCAGTGACTCAGCGGGAGGGTACAATGAGCAGTTCTTC
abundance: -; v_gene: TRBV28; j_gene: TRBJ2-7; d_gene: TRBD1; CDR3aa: CASGQGAGEQYF; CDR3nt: TGTGCCAGCGGGCAGGGGGCGGGCGAGCAGTACTTC
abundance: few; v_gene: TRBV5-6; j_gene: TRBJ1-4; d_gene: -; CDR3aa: CAGTQGFREKLFF; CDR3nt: TGTGCCGGAACCCAGGGGTTTCGGGAAAAACTGTTTTTT
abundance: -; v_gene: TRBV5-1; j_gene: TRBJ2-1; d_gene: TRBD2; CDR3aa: CASSLDPLAGVTEQFF; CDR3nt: TGCGCCAGCAGCTTGGATCCACTAGCGGGAGTTACTGAGCAGTTCTTC
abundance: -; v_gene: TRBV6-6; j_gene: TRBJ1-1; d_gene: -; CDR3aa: CASSNLENTEAFF; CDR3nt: TGTGCCAGCAGTAACCTGGAAAACACTGAAGCTTTCTTT
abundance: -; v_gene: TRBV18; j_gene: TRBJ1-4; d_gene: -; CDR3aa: CASSPDSGDPGQGGLFF; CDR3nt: TGTGCCAGCTCACCGGACTCGGGTGACCCCGGCCAGGGCGGACTGTTTTTT
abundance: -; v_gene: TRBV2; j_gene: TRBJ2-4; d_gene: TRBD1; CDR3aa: CASSARGQGRNIQYF; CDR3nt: TGTGCCAGCAGTGCCAGGGGGCAGGGCCGGAACATTCAGTACTTC
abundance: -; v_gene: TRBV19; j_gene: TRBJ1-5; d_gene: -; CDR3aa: CASSIVPGISNQPQHF; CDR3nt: TGTGCCAGTAGTATAGTACCAGGGATTAGCAATCAGCCCCAGCATTTT
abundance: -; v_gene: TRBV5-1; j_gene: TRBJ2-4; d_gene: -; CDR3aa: CASSSDGRGGDIQYF; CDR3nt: TGCGCCAGCAGCTCGGACGGACGCGGAGGGGACATTCAGTACTTC
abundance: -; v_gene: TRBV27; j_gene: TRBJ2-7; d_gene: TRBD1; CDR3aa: CASSLQDREYYEQYF; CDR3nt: TGTGCCAGCAGTTTACAGGACAGGGAGTACTACGAGCAGTACTTC
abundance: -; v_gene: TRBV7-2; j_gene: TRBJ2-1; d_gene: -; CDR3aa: CASSLRGVGSNEQFF; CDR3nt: TGTGCCAGCAGCTTAAGAGGGGTTGGGTCCAATGAGCAGTTCTTC
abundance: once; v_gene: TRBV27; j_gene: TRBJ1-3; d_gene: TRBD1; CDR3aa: CASSLSGQSSSGNTIYF; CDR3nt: TGTGCCAGCAGTTTATCGGGACAGTCATCCTCTGGAAACACCATATATTTT
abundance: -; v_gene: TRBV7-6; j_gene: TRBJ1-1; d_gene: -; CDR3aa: CASSQMVNTEAFF; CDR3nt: TGTGCCAGCAGCCAGATGGTGAACACTGAAGCTTTCTTT
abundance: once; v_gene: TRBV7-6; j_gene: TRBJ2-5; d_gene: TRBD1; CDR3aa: CASSSASGQGLLKYF; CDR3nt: TGTGCCAGCAGCTCCGCCTCCGGACAGGGCCTCTTGAAGTACTTC
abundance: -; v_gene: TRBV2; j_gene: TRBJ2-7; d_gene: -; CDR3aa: CASSDGPYEQYF; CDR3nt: TGTGCCAGCAGTGACGGTCCCTACGAGCAGTACTTC
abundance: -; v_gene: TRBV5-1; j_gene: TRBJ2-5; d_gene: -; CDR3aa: CASSMDGQETQYF; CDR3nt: TGCGCCAGCAGCATGGACGGACAAGAGACCCAGTACTTC
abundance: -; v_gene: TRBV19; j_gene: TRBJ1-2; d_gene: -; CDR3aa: CASSGTQNYGYTF; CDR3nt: TGTGCCAGTTCCGGGACCCAGAACTATGGCTACACCTTC